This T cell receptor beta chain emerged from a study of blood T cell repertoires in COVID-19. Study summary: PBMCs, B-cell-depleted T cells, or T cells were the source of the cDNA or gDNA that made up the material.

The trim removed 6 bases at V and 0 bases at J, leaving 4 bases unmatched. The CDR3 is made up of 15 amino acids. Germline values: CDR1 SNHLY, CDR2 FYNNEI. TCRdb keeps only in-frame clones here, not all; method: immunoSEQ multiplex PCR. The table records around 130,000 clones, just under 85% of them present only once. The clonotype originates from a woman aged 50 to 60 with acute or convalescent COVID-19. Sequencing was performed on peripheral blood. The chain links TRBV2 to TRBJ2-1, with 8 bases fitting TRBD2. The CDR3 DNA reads TGTGCCAGCAGAGTTAGCGGGGCCTCCTACAATGAGCAGTTCTTC. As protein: CASRVSGASYNEQFF.